The 26 T cell receptor beta chains presented below share a single source sample, sequenced in a study of CD8+CD57+ T cells in acquired aplastic anemia. CD8+CD57+ cell expansion, shown by flow cytometry, had occurred in the patients selected for sequencing. TCR beta VDJ and CDR3 profiling used genomic DNA as template. TCRdb re-analysed the reads in MiXCR, keeping a single row per CDR3 protein. Of under 200,000 distinct CDR3 sequences in the sample, roughly half were seen once. Material: sorted CD4+, CD8+, or CD8+CD57+ T cells (not recorded which) from PBMCs. These receptors were obtained from a human donor with aplastic anemia.

A word on this clonotype: One end of the junction does not line up with germline, which may come from a read error. This chain connects TRBV5-1 to TRBJ1-1; D uncertain. The germline V gene has CDR1 SGHRS and CDR2 YFSETQ. The CDR3 loop spans 14 amino acids. The CDR3: CASTAGGTNTETFF. The CDR3 nucleotides read TGCGCCAGCACGGCGGGAGGTACGAACACTGAAACTTTCTTT.

This clonotype was observed at least ten times. The V and J genes are TRBV7-2 and TRBJ1-4; no clear D. The V gene lost 5 bases and the J gene lost 4 bases, with 14 bases spanning the gap. Germline CDR1 SGHTA, CDR2 FQGNSA. The CDR3 consists of 15 residues. The CDR3 sequence: CASSPWIVDNEKLFF. CDR3 in DNA: TGTGCCAGCAGCCCCTGGATAGTTGATAATGAAAAACTGTTTTTT. Complete variable domain (other parts from reference TRBV7-2 and TRBJ1-4): GAGVSQSPSNKVTEKGKDVELRCDPISGHTALYWYRQSLGQGLEFLIYFQGNSAPDKSGLPSDRFSAERTGGSVSTLTIQRTQQEDSAVYLCASSPWIVDNEKLFFGSGTQLSVL.

This clonotype has a count of ten or more. The chain couples TRBV27 to TRBJ2-7; D perhaps matches TRBD1 (6 bases). This CDR3 has 15 amino acids. The germline V and J ends were trimmed by 2 bases and 5 bases, with 16 bases remaining between them. CDR1 MNHEY and CDR2 SMNVEV come from the germline V gene (reference sequence). The CDR3 sequence: CASSLQGLQVDEQYF. In DNA, the CDR3 is TGTGCCAGCAGTTTACAGGGGCTTCAGGTGGACGAGCAGTACTTC.

Comments on this clonotype: This sequence may be a read error, since a much larger clone differs from it by one base. The CDR3 bases are TGTGCCAGCAGCTCAGGGGAGGGAAACATTCAGTACTTC. It is translated as CASSSGEGNIQYF. The chain joins TRBV7-9 to TRBJ2-4; D perhaps matches TRBD2 (7 bases). The germline gives CDR1 SEHNR, CDR2 FQNEAQ (reference sequence). This CDR3 contains 13 residues. With 4 bases removed from V and 6 bases from J, the gap between germline ends came to 10 bases.

The table lists this clonotype with a few counts. V and J are TRBV10-3 and TRBJ2-1, with TRBD2 matching over 11 bases. Trimming took 6 bases from V and 5 from J; bases not matched to a gene: 6. Germline CDR1 reads ENHRY; CDR2 reads SYGVKD. The CDR3 has 15 residues. The CDR3 reads CAIRFSGLADNEQFF. The CDR3 nucleotides are TGTGCCATCAGATTTTCGGGACTAGCGGACAATGAGCAGTTCTTC.

This clonotype occurred many times. The chain links TRBV20-1 to TRBJ1-2; a possible D gene is TRBD1 (5 bases). The CDR3 contains 12 residues. Germline CDR1 DFQATT, CDR2 SNEGSKA (reference sequence). V lost 3 bases and J 6 bases, leaving 11 bases between the germline ends. The CDR3 sequence: CSARSRGDGYTF. DNA for the CDR3: TGCAGTGCTAGGAGTCGGGGCGATGGCTACACCTTC.

This clonotype was recorded many times. The genes are TRBV6-5 and TRBJ2-3; D unclear. The CDR3 consists of 13 residues. CDR1 and CDR2 from the germline V gene are MNHEY and SVGAGI. The V and J ends lost 1 base and 3 bases respectively, with 5 bases between them. The CDR3 nucleotides read TGTGCCAGCAGTTACTTGGGGACAGATACGCAGTATTTT. Translated: CASSYLGTDTQYF.

This chain uses TRBV19 with TRBJ2-6, with D unresolved. The germline gives CDR1 LNHDA, CDR2 SQIVND (reference sequence). The CDR3 has 15 residues. Trimming took 6 bases from V and 0 from J, leaving 9 bases between them. The CDR3, as DNA: TGTGCCAGTAGGCCGATATACTCTGGGGCCAACGTCCTGACTTTC. Its protein product is CASRPIYSGANVLTF.

The V call is TRBV19, the J call TRBJ2-3, with D unresolved. The germline V gene has CDR1 LNHDA and CDR2 SQIVND (reference sequence). The ends were cut back, 8 bases at V and 0 bases at J, with 18 bases in the middle. There are 16 residues in the CDR3. CDR3 sequence reads: CASRPFGFPSTDTQYF. The CDR3 DNA follows: TGTGCCAGTCGCCCTTTTGGATTTCCTAGCACAGATACGCAGTATTTT.

The chain links TRBV2 to TRBJ2-7; D unresolved. Germline V lookup: CDR1 SNHLY, CDR2 FYNNEI. This CDR3 region has 15 residues. Trimming removed 8 bases from V and 2 bases from J, with 19 bases in between. This chain's CDR3 is CASRIQVDPTYEQYF. CDR3 DNA: TGTGCCAGCCGAATCCAGGTAGATCCTACCTACGAGCAGTACTTC.

This chain links TRBV15 with TRBJ2-5; D not resolved. The CDR3 spans 15 residues. CDR1 is LNHNV, CDR2 YYDKDF, per germline (reference sequence). V was cut by 3 bases and J by 1 base, with 12 bases left in between. CDR3: CATSSQDRLQETQYF. Written as DNA, the CDR3 is TGTGCCACCAGCAGCCAAGATAGACTCCAAGAGACCCAGTACTTC.

The gene calls are TRBV18 and TRBJ1-6, with D perhaps TRBD1 (5 bases). The CDR3 is 15 residues long. Trimming took 4 bases from V and 8 from J, leaving 15 bases between them. The germline CDR1 and CDR2 sequences are KGHSH and LQKENI. The CDR3 nucleotides read TGTGCCAGCTCACAGGGGCCAGGGTCGGATTCACCCCTCCACTTT. Protein: CASSQGPGSDSPLHF.

This clonotype was counted ten times or more. This chain joins TRBV5-6 and TRBJ2-1; D is perhaps TRBD2 (6 bases). Germline V gene lookup returns CDR1 SGHDT and CDR2 YYEEEE. The length of the CDR3 is 15 residues. V lost 5 bases and J 3 bases, leaving 15 bases between the germline ends. CDR3 sequence (DNA): TGTGCCAGCAGTGCAGGAGCGGGCCTCTACAATGAGCAGTTCTTC. It specifies CASSAGAGLYNEQFF.

The chain links TRBV2 to TRBJ1-4, with 8 bases aligning to TRBD1. Losses at the gene ends were 6 bases for V and 3 bases for J; bases not matched to a gene: 6. The CDR3 consists of 15 residues. The germline CDR1 and CDR2 sequences are SNHLY and FYNNEI. This CDR3 is CASSGQGAPNEKLFF. In DNA, the CDR3 is TGTGCCAGCAGCGGGCAGGGGGCCCCTAATGAAAAACTGTTTTTT.

This clonotype was detected ten times or more. The CDR3 region is CASSYSGTVNTEAFF. The CDR3 nucleotides read TGTGCCAGCAGCTATTCCGGGACAGTGAACACTGAAGCTTTCTTT. This sequence joins TRBV5-6 and TRBJ1-1; 7 bases agree with TRBD1. Germline CDR1 is SGHDT and CDR2 is YYEEEE. The ends lost 3 bases at V and 0 bases at J; junction bases unmatched: 5. This CDR3 comprises 15 residues.

The gene calls are TRBV24-1 and TRBJ1-4; no clear D gene. The germline CDR1 and CDR2 sequences are KGHDR and SFDVKD. There are 15 residues in the CDR3. Deletions cut 2 bases from V and 7 bases from J, with 13 bases between. The CDR3 loop is CATSDSRDSGEKLFF. The CDR3 DNA follows: TGTGCCACCAGTGATTCCCGGGATTCGGGTGAAAAACTGTTTTTT.

This clonotype has at least ten counts. The chain is built from TRBV3-1 and TRBJ1-6; unclear D gene. V lost 0 bases and J lost 9, with 6 bases in between. This CDR3 comprises 13 residues. Germline CDR1 is LGHDT and CDR2 is YNNKEL (reference sequence). CDR3 sequence (DNA): TGTGCCAGCAGCCAAGACTTGAGTTCACCCCTCCACTTT. Protein product: CASSQDLSSPLHF.

The chain joins TRBV25-1 to TRBJ2-7; TRBD1 matches 7 bases. This CDR3 comprises 13 residues. Germline-derived CDR1 and CDR2 are MGHDK and SYGVNS. With V trimmed by 8 bases and J by 5 bases, 9 bases remained unmatched. The CDR3 sequence is CASLGGSRDEQYF. The CDR3 DNA sequence: TGTGCCAGCCTAGGGGGCAGTCGGGACGAGCAGTACTTC.

This clonotype came up many times. V usage is TRBV12-3 or TRBV12-4 and J usage is TRBJ1-6; D not resolved. CDR3 length: 15 amino acids. Trimming took 6 bases from V and 13 from J, leaving 22 bases between them. This CDR3 is CASSLDGGPVAPLHF. The CDR3 DNA sequence: TGTGCCAGCAGCCTAGATGGAGGGCCCGTCGCTCCCCTCCACTTT.

This clonotype was picked up many times. This sequence joins TRBV7-2 and TRBJ1-2, with 9 bases matching TRBD1. Germline V gene data show CDR1 as SGHTA and CDR2 as FQGNSA. The CDR3 loop spans 15 amino acids. After removal of 3 bases from V and 4 bases from J, the junction contained 6 bases not matched to a gene. The CDR3 sequence: CASSLDRGSGYGYTF. In DNA, the CDR3 is TGTGCCAGCAGCTTGGACAGGGGTTCAGGCTATGGCTACACCTTC.

CDR3 in DNA: TGTGCCAGCAGTAGATTACAGGGAACATATGGCTACACCTTC. It codes for CASSRLQGTYGYTF. V usage is TRBV12-3 or TRBV12-4 and J usage is TRBJ1-2; possible D gene TRBD1, 6 bases. The V gene lost 5 bases and the J gene lost 5 bases, with 15 bases spanning the gap. The CDR3 is 14 amino acids.

The rearrangement joins TRBV24-1 to TRBJ2-7; 7 bases are shared with TRBD1. Trimming cost V 4 bases and J 4 bases; bases outside gene matches: 12. CDR3 size: 16 residues. Germline V CDR1 and CDR2: KGHDR, SFDVKD. The CDR3 is CATSDRTGGRFYEQYF. The CDR3 DNA is TGTGCCACCAGTGACAGGACAGGTGGCCGTTTTTACGAGCAGTACTTC.

This clonotype has just a few counts. In DNA form, the CDR3 reads TGTGCCAGCAGCTTAGCTGTAGACACTGAAGCTTTCTTT. Encoded protein: CASSLAVDTEAFF. The chain employs TRBV7-9 and TRBJ1-1; D is uncertain. CDR1 is SEHNR and CDR2 is FQNEAQ in the germline V gene (reference sequence). V gave up 0 bases and J gave up 3 bases, with 5 bases separating them. This CDR3 region has 13 residues.

At least ten counts were recorded for this clonotype. This chain joins TRBV7-3 and TRBJ2-7, with D unresolved. The CDR3 contains 13 residues. The V end lost 1 base, the J end lost 6 bases, and 10 bases lay between the germline ends. Germline V gene lookup returns CDR1 SGHTA and CDR2 FQGTGA. CDR3 protein: CASSLNRFGEQYF. The CDR3 nucleotides read TGTGCCAGCAGCTTAAATCGGTTCGGCGAGCAGTACTTC.

In its sample, this clonotype was seen many times. Here the CDR3 DNA reads TGTGCCAGCAGCTTAGTTACAGGAGCCAATGAAAAACTGTTTTTT. This gives the protein CASSLVTGANEKLFF. The genes are TRBV7-9 and TRBJ1-4, with D possibly TRBD1 on 5 matching bases. Germline CDR1 SEHNR, CDR2 FQNEAQ (reference sequence). The CDR3 extends over 15 amino acids. V was shortened by 1 base and J by 5 bases, with 11 bases between the two germline ends.

Worth noting for this clonotype: At one of its ends the junction is not consistent with the germline gene, which may arise from a read error. This chain joins TRBV5-1 and TRBJ2-2; 9 bases map to TRBD2. Germline V gene sequence: CDR1 SGHRS, CDR2 YFSETQ. The CDR3 runs 15 residues. CDR3 DNA sequence: TGCGCCAGCAGCCCCTCTAGCGGGGCGGCCGGGGACCTGTTTTTT. It yields the protein CASSPSSGAAGDLFF.